The rows below give T cell receptor beta chains drawn from one sample of a study of CD8+ T cells in alopecia areata. Here immunoSEQ multiplex PCR was the method, and the copy in TCRdb shows in-frame clones only, minus some. The data hold about 150,000 clones, with around half observed a single time. The starting material was CD8+ T cells sorted from blood, obtained at week 0. Receptors were obtained from a human donor with alopecia areata. Each CDR3 is given with its conserved first and last residue. Each record gives: V gene, D gene, CDR3 length, J gene, clone size, CDR3 DNA, CDR3 protein. A D gene is named only where the DNA matches it firmly. Some rows mark clone size as missing; the rest say once, few, many or name a class of expanded clone.

>TRBV29-1|.|12|TRBJ2-1|.
TGCACCTTCCTGGACAGATACAATGAGCAGTTCTTC
CTFLDRYNEQFF
>TRBV13|TRBD1|16|TRBJ2-5|.
TGTGCCAGCAGCTTAAGGGTACAGGGGTTGGAAGAGACCCAGTACTTC
CASSLRVQGLEETQYF
>TRBV9|.|16|TRBJ1-2|.
TGTGCCAGCAGCCCCACCGGGGCTCCAACCCCCTATGGCTACACCTTC
CASSPTGAPTPYGYTF
>TRBV12-5|.|15|TRBJ2-7|.
TGTGCTAGTGGTTTGGAAACAGGGGACTCGTACGAGCAGTACTTC
CASGLETGDSYEQYF
>TRBV6-5|TRBD2|13|TRBJ2-3|few
TGTGCCAGCAGTTGGGGAGGGACAGATACGCAGTATTTT
CASSWGGTDTQYF
>TRBV29-1|.|13|TRBJ1-2|.
TGCAGCGTTGACGCCGGACAGTGGGAAGGCTACACCTTC
CSVDAGQWEGYTF
>TRBV7-9|.|13|TRBJ1-2|few
TGTGCCAGCAGCTTAGTGGCTAACTATGGCTACACCTTC
CASSLVANYGYTF
>TRBV2|TRBD2|17|TRBJ2-1|few
TGTGCCAGCCTACTAGCGGGGGGGGAAAGCCTCCACAATGAGCAGTTCTTC
CASLLAGGESLHNEQFF
>TRBV19|.|14|TRBJ2-2|.
TGTGCCAGCGGGTGGTCAGCCAACACCGGGGAGCTGTTTTTT
CASGWSANTGELFF
>TRBV14|.|10|TRBJ1-1|.
TGTGCCAGCAGCCAAGTACAAGCTTTCTTT
CASSQVQAFF
>TRBV15|TRBD1|15|TRBJ1-5|.
TGTGCCACCAGCAGTCCCGGGACAGGTAATCAGCCCCAGCATTTT
CATSSPGTGNQPQHF
>TRBV6-5|TRBD1|13|TRBJ2-5|few
TGTGCCAGCAGTAAGACAGGGGCGGAGACCCAGTACTTC
CASSKTGAETQYF
>TRBV29-1|.|13|TRBJ1-2|.
TGCAGCGTTGATGGGGGTCATGGCTATGGCTACACCTTC
CSVDGGHGYGYTF
>TRBV29-1|.|17|TRBJ2-2|.
TGCAGCGTTGAAGGGTTTGTGCAGGATACGAACACCGGGGAGCTGTTTTTT
CSVEGFVQDTNTGELFF
>TRBV6-5|.|14|TRBJ2-5|.
TGTGCCAGCAGACCCGATGAACAACGAGAGACCCAGTACTTC
CASRPDEQRETQYF
>TRBV5-1|.|13|TRBJ1-2|.
TGCGCCAGCTACGGGGGAGCTAACTATGGCTACACCTTC
CASYGGANYGYTF
>TRBV29-1|.|13|TRBJ2-7|.
TGCAGCGTTGGGGGCGGGTCCACCTACGAGCAGTACTTC
CSVGGGSTYEQYF
>TRBV2|.|15|TRBJ2-3|.
TGTGCCAGCAGTTATGACAGTTCTAGCACAGATACGCAGTATTTT
CASSYDSSSTDTQYF
>TRBV25-1|.|12|TRBJ1-6|few
TGTGCCAGCAGTGATGGCAATTCACCCCTCCACTTT
CASSDGNSPLHF
>TRBV30|.|13|TRBJ1-5|.
TGTGCCTGGCGAACAGGGCTCAATCAGCCCCAGCATTTT
CAWRTGLNQPQHF
>TRBV5-1|TRBD1|15|TRBJ2-7|few
TGCGCCAGCAGACACGACAGGGACAAACGGAGGGAGCAGTACTTC
CASRHDRDKRREQYF
>TRBV5-6|TRBD1|13|TRBJ2-7|few
TGTGCCAGCAGCTGGGACAGGACGTACGAGCAGTACTTC
CASSWDRTYEQYF
>TRBV7-2|TRBD2|15|TRBJ2-1|.
TGTGCCAGCAGCTCACTAGCGGGGGGATCCAGTGAGCAGTTCTTC
CASSSLAGGSSEQFF
>TRBV27|.|15|TRBJ2-7|few
TGTGCCAGCAGTTTAGGTCGGGACACAACCTACGAGCAGTACTTC
CASSLGRDTTYEQYF
>TRBV27|.|15|TRBJ1-1|.
TGTGCCAGCAGTTTATCGGGACGGTCGAACACTGAAGCTTTCTTT
CASSLSGRSNTEAFF
>TRBV15|.|13|TRBJ1-2|.
TGTGCCACCAGCAGAGACGGGCCCTATGGCTACACCTTC
CATSRDGPYGYTF
>TRBV5-6|.|13|TRBJ2-1|.
TGTGCCAGCAGCTTGATGGCTAGAGTAGAGCAGTTCTTC
CASSLMARVEQFF
>TRBV5-6|.|12|TRBJ1-5|few
TGTGCCAGCAGCTTGACAGGTCAGCCCCAGCATTTT
CASSLTGQPQHF
>TRBV5-1|TRBD2|14|TRBJ2-5|few
TGTGCCAGCAGCTTGAGCGGGGGCAGAAAGACCCAGTACTTC
CASSLSGGRKTQYF
>TRBV9|TRBD2|17|TRBJ2-3|.
TGTGCCAGCAGCGTAGACCCGGCTAGCGGGGGCACAGATACGCAGTATTTT
CASSVDPASGGTDTQYF
>TRBV30|.|12|TRBJ1-2|.
TGTGCCTGGAGGGACACCCTGTATGGCTACACCTTC
CAWRDTLYGYTF
>TRBV11-2|.|15|TRBJ2-7|.
TGTGCCAGCAGCTTAGATCCGGACTATTCCGCCGAGCAGTACTTC
CASSLDPDYSAEQYF
>TRBV19|.|13|TRBJ2-7|.
TGTGCCAGTAGTATTGCAGGGCAGCGCGAGCAGTACTTC
CASSIAGQREQYF
>TRBV7-9|.|14|TRBJ1-1|.
TGTGCCAGCAGCAATATGACAGTTGACACTGAAGCTTTCTTT
CASSNMTVDTEAFF
>TRBV25-1|.|13|TRBJ2-4|few
TGTGCCAGCAGCCGAGGGCGGGGCGTCATTCAGTACTTC
CASSRGRGVIQYF
>TRBV30|.|13|TRBJ2-7|.
TGTGCCTGGAGTAGGGATTCCTCCTACGAGCAGTACTTC
CAWSRDSSYEQYF
>TRBV29-1|.|13|TRBJ1-2|.
TGCAGCGTCGGGGGGGACCCTAACTATGGCTACACCTTC
CSVGGDPNYGYTF
>TRBV29-1|.|13|TRBJ2-7|.
TGCAGCGTTGATGATGGGGGGAGTTACGAGCAGTACTTC
CSVDDGGSYEQYF
>TRBV29-1|.|12|TRBJ1-2|.
TGCAGCGTCGGGAGGGCACTGGACGGCTACACCTTC
CSVGRALDGYTF
>TRBV11-2|TRBD1|15|TRBJ2-1|.
TGTGCCAGCAGCTACCGACAGGGCTCCTACAATGAGCAGTTCTTC
CASSYRQGSYNEQFF
>TRBV9|.|12|TRBJ2-3|.
TGTGCCAGCAGCGGGCGGCCGGATACGCAGTATTTT
CASSGRPDTQYF
>TRBV29-1|TRBD1|13|TRBJ1-2|.
TGCAGCGTCTTAGGACAGGGTTCCTATGGCTACACCTTC
CSVLGQGSYGYTF
>TRBV20-1|.|10|TRBJ2-7|.
TGCAGTGCTGGGACGAAGGAGCAGTACTTC
CSAGTKEQYF
>TRBV27|.|11|TRBJ2-1|.
TGTGCCAGCAGTTTCGGGAATGAGCAGTTCTTC
CASSFGNEQFF
>TRBV10-3|TRBD1|12|TRBJ2-7|.
TGTGCCATCAGGGACAGGGACTACGAGCAGTACTTC
CAIRDRDYEQYF
>TRBV25-1|.|15|TRBJ2-3|.
TGTGCCAGCAGTGAAACCCAGGCGATCACAGATACGCAGTATTTT
CASSETQAITDTQYF
>TRBV9|TRBD1|14|TRBJ1-1|few
TGTGCCAGCAGCGGAGGGACAGGGGGCGCGGAAGCTTTCTTT
CASSGGTGGAEAFF
>TRBV9|TRBD1|14|TRBJ2-3|.
TGTGCCAGCAGCGGACAGGGGGCGACAGATACGCAGTATTTT
CASSGQGATDTQYF
>TRBV5-6|TRBD1|16|TRBJ1-1|.
TGTGCCAGCAGCGGACACTACCGGGACAGGGACACTGAAGCTTTCTTT
CASSGHYRDRDTEAFF
>TRBV7-6|.|16|TRBJ2-5|few
TGTGCCAGCAGCAGAGGGGGGGGGTCGACCCAAGAGACCCAGTACTTC
CASSRGGGSTQETQYF
>TRBV13|TRBD1|15|TRBJ2-1|.
TGTGCCAGCAGCAAAGACAGGGGGCCTTACAATGAGCAGTTCTTC
CASSKDRGPYNEQFF
>TRBV29-1|.|14|TRBJ2-7|.
TGCAGCGTTGTGTTTGGGAGCAGAACCTACGAGCAGTACTTC
CSVVFGSRTYEQYF
>TRBV29-1|.|12|TRBJ1-2|few
TGCAGCGTATGGGCAGGCCCCTATGGCTACACCTTC
CSVWAGPYGYTF
>TRBV6-6|.|15|TRBJ1-2|.
TGTGCCAGCAGTTACTCGGACAGCTTAAACTATGGCTACACCTTC
CASSYSDSLNYGYTF